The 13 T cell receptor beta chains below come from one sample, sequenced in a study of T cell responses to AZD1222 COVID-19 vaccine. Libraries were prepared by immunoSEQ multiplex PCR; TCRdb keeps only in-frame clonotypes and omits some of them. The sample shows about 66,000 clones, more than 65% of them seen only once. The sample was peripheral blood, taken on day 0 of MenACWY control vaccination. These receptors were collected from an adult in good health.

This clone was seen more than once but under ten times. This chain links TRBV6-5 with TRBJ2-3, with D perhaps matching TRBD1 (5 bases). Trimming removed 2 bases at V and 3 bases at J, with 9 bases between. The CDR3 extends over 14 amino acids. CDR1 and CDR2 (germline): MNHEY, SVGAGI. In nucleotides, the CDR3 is TGTGCCAGCAGTTACGGGGCCAAGACAGATACGCAGTATTTT. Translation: CASSYGAKTDTQYF.

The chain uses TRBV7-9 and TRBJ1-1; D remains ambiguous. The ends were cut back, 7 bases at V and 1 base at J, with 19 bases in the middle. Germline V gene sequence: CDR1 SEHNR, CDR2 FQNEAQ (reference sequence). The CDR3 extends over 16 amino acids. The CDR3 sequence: CASTPPTGTPNTEAFF. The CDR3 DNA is TGTGCCAGCACCCCACCCACGGGCACCCCGAACACTGAAGCTTTCTTT.

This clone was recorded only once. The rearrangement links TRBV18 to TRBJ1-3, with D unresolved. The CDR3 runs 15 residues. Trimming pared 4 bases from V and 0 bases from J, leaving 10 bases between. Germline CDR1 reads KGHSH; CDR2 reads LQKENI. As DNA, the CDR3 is TGTGCCAGCTCACAGAACACAGACTCTGGAAACACCATATATTTT. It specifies CASSQNTDSGNTIYF.

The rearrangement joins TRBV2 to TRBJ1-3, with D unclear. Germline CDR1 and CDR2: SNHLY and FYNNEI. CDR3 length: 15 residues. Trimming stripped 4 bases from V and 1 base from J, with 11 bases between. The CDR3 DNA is TGTGCCAGCAGTGTGGCGGGAACGTCTGGAAACACCATATATTTT. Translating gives CASSVAGTSGNTIYF.

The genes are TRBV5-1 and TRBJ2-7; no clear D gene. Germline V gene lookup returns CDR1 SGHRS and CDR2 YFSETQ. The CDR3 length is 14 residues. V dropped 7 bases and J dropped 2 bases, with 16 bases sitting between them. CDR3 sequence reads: CASRLSSLTYEQYF. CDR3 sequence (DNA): TGCGCCAGCCGCCTCAGCTCCTTAACCTACGAGCAGTACTTC.

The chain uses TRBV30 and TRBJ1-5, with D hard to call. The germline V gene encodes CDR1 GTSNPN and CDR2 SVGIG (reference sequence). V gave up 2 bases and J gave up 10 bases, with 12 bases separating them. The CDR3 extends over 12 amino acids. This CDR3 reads CAWSRTVGPQHF. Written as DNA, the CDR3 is TGTGCCTGGAGTCGGACTGTCGGCCCCCAGCATTTT.

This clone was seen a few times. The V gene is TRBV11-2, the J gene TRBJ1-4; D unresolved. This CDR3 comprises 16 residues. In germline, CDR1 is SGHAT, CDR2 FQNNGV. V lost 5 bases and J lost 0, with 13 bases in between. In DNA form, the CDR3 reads TGTGCCAGCAGCCACGTACGGTTTGCAACTAATGAAAAACTGTTTTTT. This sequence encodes CASSHVRFATNEKLFF.

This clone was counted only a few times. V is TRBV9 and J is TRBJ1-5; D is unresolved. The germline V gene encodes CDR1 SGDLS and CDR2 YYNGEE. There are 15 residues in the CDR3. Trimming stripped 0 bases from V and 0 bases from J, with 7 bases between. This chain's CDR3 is CASSVGGYSNQPQHF. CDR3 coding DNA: TGTGCCAGCAGCGTAGGGGGTTATAGCAATCAGCCCCAGCATTTT.

The CDR3 bases are TGTGCCAGTAGTATAGATCAGGGAGGAGGATCACCCCTCCACTTT. This translates into CASSIDQGGGSPLHF. V gene TRBV19 combines with J gene TRBJ1-6, with D possibly being TRBD1 (5 bases). The germline V and J ends were trimmed by 0 bases and 10 bases, with 13 bases remaining between them. This CDR3 spans 15 amino acids. Germline-derived CDR1 and CDR2 are LNHDA and SQIVND (reference sequence).

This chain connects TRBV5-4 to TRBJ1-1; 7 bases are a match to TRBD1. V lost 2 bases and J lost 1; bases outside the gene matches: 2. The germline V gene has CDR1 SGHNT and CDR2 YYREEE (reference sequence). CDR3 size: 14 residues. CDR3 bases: TGTGCCAGCAGCTTAGCAGGGGGGAACACTGAAGCTTTCTTT. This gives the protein CASSLAGGNTEAFF.

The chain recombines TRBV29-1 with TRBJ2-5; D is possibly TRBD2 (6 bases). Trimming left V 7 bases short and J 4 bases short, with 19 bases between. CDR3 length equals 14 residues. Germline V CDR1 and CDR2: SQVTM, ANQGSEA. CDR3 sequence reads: CSARLTSLGETQYF. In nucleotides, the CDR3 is TGCAGCGCCCGGCTTACTAGCTTGGGAGAGACCCAGTACTTC.

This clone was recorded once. The CDR3 DNA follows: TGTGCCTGGAGTCCTGGGGACGCAGGCAATCAGCCCCAGCATTTT. It specifies CAWSPGDAGNQPQHF. The chain is built from TRBV30 and TRBJ1-5; TRBD1 is a possible D gene (5 bases). Germline CDR1 GTSNPN, CDR2 SVGIG (reference sequence). V lost 2 bases, J lost 2 bases, and 13 bases lay in between. There are 15 residues in the CDR3.

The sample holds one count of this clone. CDR3 DNA: TGTGCCAGTCAGGGATTCAACGAGCAGTACTTC. It specifies CASQGFNEQYF. The V call is TRBV28, the J call TRBJ2-7; tentatively, D is TRBD1 (5 bases). The CDR3 spans 11 residues. V gave up 9 bases and J gave up 5 bases, with 11 bases separating them. The germline gives CDR1 MDHEN, CDR2 SYDVKM.